This entry concerns a single T cell receptor (beta chain). These data belong to a study of blood T cells in healthy people across ages. A second PCR, run for about 7 to 11 cycles, used a sample-barcoded 5' primer plus a J-beta primer mix. A 12-random-nucleotide template-switch adaptor tagged each cDNA molecule. TCRdb redid the calling of the 5' RACE reads with MiXCR, one entry per CDR3 protein. The sample lists about 1.4 million distinct CDR3 sequences, 55% to 75% occurring once. Looked up from germline, CDR1 is MGHRA and CDR2 is YSYEKL. This CDR3 region has 14 residues. Between the trimmed V and J ends, which lost 1 base and 3 bases, there was a span of 10 bases.

This receptor was identified in a man aged 18 to 29 in good health. The rearrangement links TRBV4-1 to TRBJ2-7, with D unresolved. The sequencing sample was made of blood. The CDR3 loop is CASSQGVADYEQYF. Here the CDR3 DNA reads TGCGCCAGCAGCCAAGGCGTGGCGGACTACGAGCAGTACTTC.